This T cell receptor (beta chain) comes out of a study of memory CD4+ T cells and cytomegalovirus serostatus. Clones were read by immunoSEQ multiplex PCR, and TCRdb kept only the in-frame ones, dropping some. The sample lists about 96,000 clones; approximately 80% were seen once. Worth noting for this clone: Antigen unknown. Within the sample, other DNA sequences also encode this same CDR3.

Single viable CD3+CD4+CD8-CD45RO+ cells were sorted as the memory CD4+ T cells. Findings and caveats of the study: CD4+ memory repertoires contained about 40% of the roughly 160 reported CMV TCRbeta sequences.

The sequencing input was memory CD4+ T cells from blood. The receptor was isolated from an adult in good health and CMV-seropositive.

CDR3 nucleotide sequence: TGTGCCAGCAGCTCTGGACAGGGTGGCGGCTACACCTTC. Translating it yields CASSSGQGGGYTF. This chain uses TRBV7-3 with TRBJ1-2, with 8 bases lining up with TRBD1. This CDR3 comprises 13 residues. The germline CDR1 and CDR2 sequences are SGHTA and FQGTGA. V trimming: 4 bases; J trimming: 8 bases; junction bases outside the gene matches: 6.